This T cell receptor (beta chain) was retrieved from a study of CD8+CD57+ T cells in acquired aplastic anemia. Turning to the study itself: Sorted CD4+ and CD8+ cell DNA averaged 3.2 ug. Reads per healthy sample averaged around 10 million (CD4+) and some 11 million (CD8+).

This clonotype was seen repeatedly, ten times or more. The antigen remains undetermined. Genomic DNA, the template, was used for profiling of the TCR beta VDJ and CDR3. TCRdb called the reads again in MiXCR, with one record for every CDR3 protein. The sample contains approximately 170,000 distinct CDR3 sequences, 55% to 70% of which appear only once. Study-level results: Patients and controls turned out to have 25 to 35 CD8+ CDR3 sequences in common. The CD8+ Simpson's diversity of patients and controls was not significantly different.

CDR3 length: 16 amino acids. Germline lookup yields CDR1 SGHAT and CDR2 FQDESV (reference sequence). V was clipped by 3 bases and J by 3 bases, with 17 bases between them. The source is a human donor in good health. The chain recombines TRBV11-1 with TRBJ1-1, with a tentative D call TRBD1 (5 bases). Sequenced input: sorted CD4+, CD8+, or CD8+CD57+ T cells (not recorded which) from PBMCs. CDR3 loop: CASSFRAAGGYTEAFF. CDR3 in DNA: TGTGCCAGCAGCTTCCGGGCAGCGGGGGGATACACTGAAGCTTTCTTT.